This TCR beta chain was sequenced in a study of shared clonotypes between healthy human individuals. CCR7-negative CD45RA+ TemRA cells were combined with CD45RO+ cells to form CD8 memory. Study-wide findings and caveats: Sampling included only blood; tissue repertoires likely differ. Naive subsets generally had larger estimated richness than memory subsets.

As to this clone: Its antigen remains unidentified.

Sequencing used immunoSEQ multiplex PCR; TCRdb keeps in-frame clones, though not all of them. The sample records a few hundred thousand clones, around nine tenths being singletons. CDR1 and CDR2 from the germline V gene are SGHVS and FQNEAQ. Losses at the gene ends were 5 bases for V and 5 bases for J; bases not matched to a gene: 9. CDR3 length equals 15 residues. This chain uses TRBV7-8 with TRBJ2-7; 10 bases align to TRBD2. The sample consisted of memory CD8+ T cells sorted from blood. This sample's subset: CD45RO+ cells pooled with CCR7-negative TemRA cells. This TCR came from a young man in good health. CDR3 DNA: TGTGCCAGCAGCCCCCAAGCGGGAGGGACGAACGAGCAGTACTTC. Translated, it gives CASSPQAGGTNEQYF.